This T cell receptor (beta chain) comes out of a study of OX40 agonist ivuxolimab in advanced cancers. The repertoire was sequenced with immunoSEQ multiplex PCR; TCRdb's copy has only in-frame clones and lacks some. Found here are some 80,000 clones, over 70% of them singletons; the top ten hold approximately 0.54%. From germline, CDR1 is KGHSH and CDR2 LQKENI. With V trimmed by 3 bases and J by 2 bases, 6 bases remained unmatched. The CDR3 contains 15 residues. The clonotype was recovered from an adult with an advanced solid tumor such as melanoma, head and neck, liver or kidney cancer. The sample in question was CD4+ or CD8+ T cells sorted from blood, obtained in a trial of the OX40 agonist ivuxolimab. This sequence joins TRBV18 and TRBJ2-7; 8 nucleotides line up with TRBD1. The CDR3 nucleotides are TGTGCCAGCTCACCCCCCGGACAGGGTACCTACGAGCAGTACTTC. The encoded protein is CASSPPGQGTYEQYF.